The table lists the clone carrying this T cell receptor beta chain with many counts. Antigen unknown. RNA transcripts served as the template for amplifying TCR beta CDR3 regions. The TCR CDR3 first-round RT-PCR relied on the HTBI primer set. In TCRdb, the multiplex PCR reads were re-called with MiXCR into one record per CDR3 protein. The sample lists around 190,000 distinct CDR3 sequences, about 18% seen once, with roughly 32% in the top ten. This entry comes from a study of T cells in Graves' hyperthyroidism and ophthalmopathy. Study results and limitations: Blood shared most expanded thyroid clonotypes above 0.001.

Per the germline V gene, CDR1 is MNHNS and CDR2 is SASEGT. CDR3 length equals 14 residues. Trimming pared 2 bases from V and 10 bases from J, leaving 12 bases between. The clonotype originates from a woman aged 50 to 65 with Graves' hyperthyroidism. V and J are TRBV6-1 and TRBJ1-6; D remains ambiguous. Input material: blood. CDR3 residues: CASSEILGGSPLHF. The CDR3 coding sequence is TGTGCCAGCAGTGAAATTCTGGGCGGCTCACCCCTCCACTTT.